Following are 16 T cell receptor beta chains from one sample sequenced in a study of OX40 agonist ivuxolimab in advanced cancers. The receptor library was made with the immunoSEQ multiplex PCR assay. Drawn from immuneACCESS, this table holds only the in-frame rearrangements with V and J called that TCRdb kept. Clones are partly lost; checked studies trace under half to an unresolved V gene and leave the rest unexplained. The table for this sample lists 20,000 to 25,000 clones; approximately 90% of them were counted only once. The ten top clones hold 21% of the sample. The sample here was CD4+ or CD8+ T cells sorted from blood, taken in a trial of the OX40 agonist ivuxolimab. These TCRs come from an adult with an advanced solid tumor such as melanoma, head and neck, liver or kidney cancer.

The chain combines TRBV5-6 with TRBJ1-2, with D unclear. The germline gives CDR1 SGHDT, CDR2 YYEEEE. The CDR3 runs 16 residues. With 1 base removed from V and 3 bases from J, the gap between germline ends came to 16 bases. CDR3 in amino acids: CASSLMTSGLYYGYTF. The CDR3 nucleotides are TGTGCCAGCAGCTTGATGACATCCGGATTATACTATGGCTACACCTTC.

The V and J genes are TRBV7-9 and TRBJ2-7; 7 bases map to TRBD1. The CDR3 runs 12 residues. V lost 10 bases, J lost 3 bases, and 6 bases stayed unmatched. Germline CDR1 SEHNR, CDR2 FQNEAQ (reference sequence). The CDR3 DNA reads TGTGCCACCCTGACAGGGTTCTACGAGCAGTACTTC. It yields the protein CATLTGFYEQYF.

This rearrangement joins TRBV30 to TRBJ2-3; 14 bases are a match to TRBD2. Germline trimming cut 4 bases from V and 4 bases from J; bases unmatched to any gene: 10. Germline loops: CDR1 GTSNPN, CDR2 SVGIG (reference sequence). The CDR3 has 17 amino acids. The CDR3 coding sequence is TGTGCCTGGATTAGACTAGCGGGAGGGCCCTCGTCAGATACGCAGTATTTT. It translates to CAWIRLAGGPSSDTQYF.

This chain connects TRBV2 to TRBJ1-1; 7 bases are shared with TRBD1. Germline CDR1 and CDR2: SNHLY and FYNNEI. Trimming at V came to 8 bases and at J to 0 bases, leaving 12 bases not matched to a gene. The CDR3 covers 16 residues. The CDR3 loop is CASRGQTNFMNTEAFF. The CDR3 DNA reads TGTGCCAGCCGGGGACAGACGAATTTCATGAACACTGAAGCTTTCTTT.

This clone is a singleton in its sample. This chain links TRBV6-5 with TRBJ1-5; 8 nucleotides line up with TRBD1. V lost 6 bases and J lost 2; bases outside the gene matches: 6. This CDR3 is built from 15 residues. From germline, CDR1 is MNHEY and CDR2 SVGAGI. The CDR3 DNA reads as TGTGCCAGCAGGCCCGGACAGGGCGGCAATCAGCCCCAGCATTTT. Amino acids: CASRPGQGGNQPQHF.

V gene TRBV27 combines with J gene TRBJ1-2; D gene ambiguous. This CDR3 is 12 amino acids long. Looked up from germline, CDR1 is MNHEY and CDR2 is SMNVEV (reference sequence). Trimming left V 3 bases short and J 6 bases short, with 8 bases between. The CDR3 spells CASSFRGDGYTF. The DNA of the CDR3 is TGTGCCAGCAGTTTTCGGGGTGATGGCTACACCTTC.

The gene calls are TRBV27 and TRBJ2-1; D gene uncertain. The CDR3 has 15 amino acids. Trimming removed 3 bases from V and 0 bases from J, with 9 bases in between. CDR1 MNHEY and CDR2 SMNVEV come from the germline V gene (reference sequence). Here the CDR3 DNA reads TGTGCCAGCAGTTTTGGGCATAGCTCCTACAATGAGCAGTTCTTC. Its protein product is CASSFGHSSYNEQFF.

This chain joins TRBV9 and TRBJ2-6; 9 bases agree with TRBD1. The junction had 4 bases not matched to a gene; V was cut back by 5 bases and J by 1 base. The germline V gene encodes CDR1 SGDLS and CDR2 YYNGEE. This CDR3 region has 16 residues. The CDR3 sequence is CASSGTGPSGANVLTF. The CDR3 DNA sequence: TGTGCCAGCAGTGGGACAGGGCCGTCTGGGGCCAACGTCCTGACTTTC.

The V gene is TRBV4-1, the J gene TRBJ2-7, with D possibly TRBD1 on 6 matching bases. Trimming removed 1 base from V and 4 bases from J, with 11 bases in between. CDR3 size: 14 residues. Germline V gene sequence: CDR1 MGHRA, CDR2 YSYEKL. For the CDR3, the DNA is TGCGCCAGCAGCCAAGGGACAGCTGATTACGAGCAGTACTTC. Its protein product is CASSQGTADYEQYF.

This chain uses TRBV13 with TRBJ2-1, with D maybe TRBD1 (5 bases). V was trimmed by 1 base and J by 7 bases, leaving 5 bases between them. The germline V gene encodes CDR1 PRHDT and CDR2 FYEKMQ (reference sequence). CDR3 length: 12 amino acids. CDR3 protein: CASSLAGNEQFF. Here the CDR3 DNA reads TGTGCCAGCAGCTTAGCAGGGAATGAGCAGTTCTTC. The full variable domain, in which reference TRBV13 and TRBJ2-1 provide the parts outside the CDR3, is AAGVIQSPRHLIKEKRETATLKCYPIPRHDTVYWYQQGPGQDPQFLISFYEKMQSDKGSIPDRFSAQQFSDYHSELNMSSLELGDSALYFCASSLAGNEQFFGPGTRLTVL.

This chain connects TRBV15 to TRBJ2-5; TRBD2 might be the D (6 bases). CDR1 is LNHNV, CDR2 YYDKDF, per germline (reference sequence). V lost 0 bases and J 5 bases, leaving 13 bases between the germline ends. The CDR3 consists of 15 residues. The CDR3 DNA sequence: TGTGCCACCAGCAGAGAAGGACTATTAAAGGAGACCCAGTACTTC. Protein sequence: CATSREGLLKETQYF.

This chain links TRBV7-2 with TRBJ2-1, with 7 bases matching TRBD2. The CDR3 runs to 14 residues. The junction had 11 bases not matched to a gene; V was cut back by 5 bases and J by 10 bases. CDR1 and CDR2 from the germline V gene are SGHTA and FQGNSA. CDR3 region: CASSPTTSVPEQFF. Written as DNA, the CDR3 is TGTGCCAGCAGCCCGACAACTAGCGTTCCCGAGCAGTTCTTC.

The rearrangement joins TRBV6-5 to TRBJ1-5, with unresolved D. Trimming shortened V by 8 bases and J by 4 bases, and 18 bases separated the two germline ends. Germline CDR1 reads MNHEY; CDR2 reads SVGAGI. The CDR3 length is 15 residues. The CDR3 DNA is TGTGCCAGCTCCGCGGTCCCCAAAGGGAATCAGCCCCAGCATTTT. Protein: CASSAVPKGNQPQHF.

This CDR3 reads CASSLFRTSPRDEQFF. CDR3 nucleotide sequence: TGCGCCAGCAGCTTGTTTCGGACTAGTCCTAGGGATGAGCAGTTCTTC. This chain links TRBV10-2 with TRBJ2-1, with TRBD2 matching 7 bases. Germline CDR1 is WSHSY and CDR2 is SAAADI. The CDR3 contains 16 residues. Trimming cost V 6 bases and J 8 bases; bases outside gene matches: 16.

This clone occurred once. The gene calls are TRBV19 and TRBJ2-5, with 13 bases aligning to TRBD2. The CDR3 runs to 15 residues. V dropped 7 bases and J dropped 1; count of bases not matched to a gene: 3. Per germline, CDR1 LNHDA and CDR2 SQIVND (reference sequence). DNA of the CDR3: TGTGCCAGTACCCGACTAGCGGGAGGCCAAGAGACCCAGTACTTC. This translates into CASTRLAGGQETQYF.

V is TRBV29-1 and J is TRBJ2-1, with D maybe TRBD2 (6 bases). The CDR3 runs to 15 residues. With 5 bases removed from V and 6 bases from J, the gap between germline ends came to 20 bases. The V gene's germline CDR1 is SQVTM and CDR2 ANQGSEA. CDR3 nucleotide sequence: TGCAGCGTTCCAATCCCGGGAGTCGAGAGCAATGAGCAGTTCTTC. It yields the protein CSVPIPGVESNEQFF.